The sequence of this T cell receptor (beta chain) was determined in a study of CD8 T cells in ankylosing spondylitis. Notes on the study in general: Ankylosing spondylitis blood appeared to be characterized by a TCR beta motif of about 8 highly homologous variants.

This CDR3 has 16 residues. CDR1 MNHNS and CDR2 SASEGT come from the germline V gene. Trimming shortened V by 3 bases and J by 5 bases, and 16 bases separated the two germline ends. TCRdb processed the 5' RACE reads anew with MiXCR; each CDR3 protein has one entry. Among roughly 470,000 distinct CDR3 sequences, roughly a quarter were seen once, and the ten largest hold over 0.8%. Details on this clonotype: The antigen is undetermined.

The sequenced material came from blood, either unsorted or a sorted T cell fraction (not recorded which). This sequence joins TRBV6-1 and TRBJ1-4; D is uncertain. The TCR sequence derives from a male donor with ankylosing spondylitis. The CDR3 DNA follows: TGTGCCAGCAGTGAGAACCTTCTTGGGCAGAATGAAAAACTGTTTTTT. Its protein product is CASSENLLGQNEKLFF.